Below, 17 T cell receptor beta chains from the same sample are listed, as sequenced in a study of T cells in Graves' hyperthyroidism and ophthalmopathy. Amplification of TCR beta CDR3 regions used RNA as the template. First-round RT-PCR of the TCR CDR3 relied on the HTBI primer set. TCRdb analysed the multiplex PCR reads with MiXCR anew, one entry per CDR3 protein. The table lists hundreds of thousands of distinct CDR3 sequences, under 45% of them singletons. The material sequenced was blood. The receptors shown here come from a woman aged 40 to 50 with Graves' hyperthyroidism.

The chain joins TRBV19 to TRBJ2-5; weak D call: TRBD2 (5 bases). The CDR3 contains 15 residues. V shed 1 base and J shed 1 base, with 10 bases lying between them. Germline V CDR1 and CDR2: LNHDA, SQIVND (reference sequence). CDR3 region: CASSIAGLLQETQYF. The CDR3 DNA follows: TGTGCCAGTAGTATAGCAGGACTTCTCCAAGAGACCCAGTACTTC.

The genes are TRBV7-2 and TRBJ2-3, with D perhaps being TRBD1 or TRBD2 (5 bases each). CDR1 is SGHTA, CDR2 FQGNSA, per germline. The CDR3 runs 16 residues. Trimming removed 5 bases from V and 4 bases from J, with 19 bases in between. This CDR3 is CASSPLGAGSADTQYF. The CDR3 nucleotides read TGTGCCAGCAGCCCCCTAGGGGCTGGGAGTGCAGATACGCAGTATTTT.

The V and J genes are TRBV4-1 and TRBJ2-5, with 16 positions matching TRBD2. Trimming cost V 1 base and J 2 bases; bases outside gene matches: 7. This CDR3 spans 19 amino acids. Germline V gene lookup returns CDR1 MGHRA and CDR2 YSYEKL. CDR3: CASSQAGLAGGKKQETQYF. Here the CDR3 DNA reads TGCGCCAGCAGCCAAGCGGGACTAGCGGGAGGGAAGAAACAAGAGACCCAGTACTTC.

Only one count was recorded for this clonotype. The J gene is TRBJ2-7, the V gene TRBV7-9; 7 nucleotides line up with TRBD1. Germline lookup yields CDR1 SEHNR and CDR2 FQNEAQ (reference sequence). V gave up 1 base and J gave up 7 bases; unmatched junction bases: 10. This CDR3 has 15 residues. The CDR3 reads CASSLDQTGYHEQYF. The CDR3, as DNA: TGTGCCAGCAGCTTAGACCAGACAGGGTACCATGAGCAGTACTTC.

The count of this clonotype is one. This sequence joins TRBV7-9 and TRBJ2-1, with 9 bases identical to TRBD1. CDR3 length: 15 amino acids. The V and J ends lost 10 bases and 3 bases, in that order; junction bases with no gene match: 10. From germline, CDR1 is SEHNR and CDR2 FQNEAQ (reference sequence). In DNA, the CDR3 is TGTGCCACCGCCGCCCCGGGACAGGGCTACAATGAGCAGTTCTTC. Translating gives CATAAPGQGYNEQFF. Full variable domain (missing parts from reference TRBV7-9 and TRBJ2-1): DTGVSQNPRHKITKRGQNVTFRCDPISEHNRLYWYRQTLGQGPEFLTYFQNEAQLEKSRLLSDRFSAERPKGSFSTLEIQRTEQGDSAMYLCATAAPGQGYNEQFFGPGTRLTVL.

The V and J genes are TRBV29-1 and TRBJ2-7; 9 bases agree with TRBD1. With V trimmed by 8 bases and J by 5 bases, 13 bases remained unmatched. This CDR3 is built from 14 residues. CDR1 SQVTM and CDR2 ANQGSEA come from the germline V gene. CDR3 nucleotide sequence: TGCAGCTTGGCTGGTAGGGACAGGGTCCACGAGCAGTACTTC. It translates to CSLAGRDRVHEQYF.

This clonotype was found a few times. The chain links TRBV6-5 to TRBJ2-7; 10 bases match TRBD2. With the DNA end fitting TRBJ2-1 better, the J assignment may be wrong. This CDR3 contains 17 residues. Germline CDR1 reads MNHEY; CDR2 reads SVGAGI. CDR3 sequence reads: CASSYSIEGLAVNEQFF. The CDR3 DNA follows: TGTGCCAGCAGTTACTCGATTGAAGGACTAGCGGTGAATGAGCAGTTCTTC.

This chain links TRBV6-4 with TRBJ1-4; D is undetermined. Germline V gene data show CDR1 as MRHNA and CDR2 as SNTAGT. V lost 4 bases to trimming and J lost 11 bases, with 14 bases between them. The CDR3 is 13 amino acids. The CDR3 protein is CASSGEDMRKLFF. In DNA, the CDR3 is TGTGCCAGCAGTGGGGAGGATATGAGGAAACTGTTTTTT.

This clonotype was seen a handful of times. J is TRBJ2-7 and V is TRBV28, with 8 bases lining up with TRBD2. The CDR3 runs to 16 residues. From germline, CDR1 is MDHEN and CDR2 SYDVKM. The ends lost 4 bases at V and 4 bases at J; junction bases unmatched: 12. The CDR3 sequence is CASSSPDSGIVYEQYF. In DNA form, the CDR3 reads TGTGCCAGCAGTTCTCCCGATAGCGGGATCGTTTACGAGCAGTACTTC.

This clonotype has a handful of counts. This chain joins TRBV7-6 and TRBJ1-6, with TRBD1 matching over 11 bases. The CDR3 loop spans 19 amino acids. CDR1 and CDR2 from the germline V gene are SGHVS and FNYEAQ. After removal of 0 bases from V and 7 bases from J, the junction contained 11 bases not matched to a gene. CDR3 sequence: CASSLAAGTGGNSNSPLHF. In DNA form, the CDR3 reads TGTGCCAGCAGCTTAGCGGCGGGGACAGGGGGGAATAGCAATTCACCCCTCCACTTT.

CDR3 coding DNA: TGTGCCATCAGTGAGGTTGGCCCCCAGCATTTT. Its protein product is CAISEVGPQHF. The chain recombines TRBV10-3 with TRBJ1-5; no reliable D call. The germline V gene has CDR1 ENHRY and CDR2 SYGVKD. CDR3 length equals 11 residues. The V end lost 2 bases, the J end lost 10 bases, and 6 bases lay between the germline ends.

This clonotype was found many times. The gene calls are TRBV2 and TRBJ1-5; no clear D gene. There are 12 residues in the CDR3. Trimming pared 4 bases from V and 5 bases from J, leaving 6 bases between. From germline, CDR1 is SNHLY and CDR2 FYNNEI. In nucleotides, the CDR3 is TGTGCCAGCAGTGCCTCGGATCAGCCCCAGCATTTT. Translated, it gives CASSASDQPQHF.

The chain combines TRBV7-8 with TRBJ2-7; possible D gene TRBD1, 7 bases. Trimming left V 6 bases short and J 7 bases short, with 19 bases between. CDR1 and CDR2 (germline): SGHVS, FQNEAQ. The CDR3 has 14 residues. DNA for the CDR3: TGTGCCAGCAGGGTGACAGGGAGGAAGTTAGAGCAGTACTTC. Translation gives CASRVTGRKLEQYF.

Many counts were recorded for this clonotype. V gene TRBV7-9 combines with J gene TRBJ1-1; 8 bases match TRBD1. CDR1 is SEHNR and CDR2 is FQNEAQ in the germline V gene (reference sequence). This CDR3 is 14 amino acids long. With 4 bases clipped from V and 3 bases from J, the junction kept 4 bases outside the gene matches. CDR3 residues: CASSSGQGYTEAFF. In DNA form, the CDR3 reads TGTGCCAGCAGCTCCGGACAGGGATACACTGAAGCTTTCTTT.

The chain combines TRBV5-6 with TRBJ2-5; perhaps TRBD2 as D (7 bases). V lost 4 bases and J lost 2, with 18 bases in between. The V gene's germline CDR1 is SGHDT and CDR2 YYEEEE. The CDR3 loop spans 16 amino acids. CDR3 coding DNA: TGTGCCAGCAGCCAAGGGGGTCTAGCGGAACAAGAGACCCAGTACTTC. Encoded protein: CASSQGGLAEQETQYF.

At least ten counts were recorded for this clonotype. The chain joins TRBV6-2 or TRBV6-3 to TRBJ1-2, with D uncertain. V lost 0 bases, J lost 7 bases, and 9 bases lay in between. CDR1 MNHEY and CDR2 SVGEGT come from the germline V gene. The length of the CDR3 is 13 residues. CDR3 DNA: TGTGCCAGCAGTTACTCGGCGGCGGGTGGCTACACCTTC. This encodes CASSYSAAGGYTF.

A few counts support this clonotype. V and J are TRBV7-2 and TRBJ2-2; TRBD2 agrees at 11 bases. V shed 5 bases and J 3 bases; nucleotides not matched to a gene: 11. The length of the CDR3 is 18 residues. From germline, CDR1 is SGHTA and CDR2 FQGNSA. CDR3 region: CASSRLAGGRADTGELFF. As DNA, the CDR3 is TGTGCCAGCAGCCGATTAGCGGGGGGGCGGGCCGACACCGGGGAGCTGTTTTTT.